The present TCR beta chain was sequenced within a study of regulatory T cells in long-lasting Graves disease. Stated time point: persistent/refractory GD, antithyroid drugs over 5 years with positive TRAb. PBMC RNA was the source of the TCR library. The ends lost 5 bases at V and 7 bases at J; junction bases unmatched: 5. Germline V gives CDR1 MNHNS, CDR2 SASEGT. This CDR3 has 14 amino acids. Arm-PCR of CDR3 regions with iRepertoire HTBI primers generated TCR beta libraries. Original methodology: Sequenced samples collectively carried roughly 63 TRBV and around 15 TRBJ segments. TCRdb recomputed calls from the multiplex PCR reads with MiXCR, one row per CDR3 protein. These V and J calls derive from TCRdb rather than the authors' analysis. The sample includes almost 350,000 distinct CDR3 sequences, roughly 21% of them seen just once. Whole-study findings and limits: The study found lower TCR diversity in persistent Graves' patients than in newly diagnosed ones. Peripheral blood was the sole material, not thyroid tissue. TRBV28 was favored in persistent disease, as were TRBJ1-2 and TRBJ2-5.

This clonotype was seen ten or more times. The antigen is unknown. The clonotype was recovered from a female donor with Graves disease. The chain combines TRBV6-1 with TRBJ1-6; 7 nucleotides agree with TRBD1. Sample: peripheral blood mononuclear cells (PBMCs), taken when the disease was refractory, from a patient treated with antithyroid drugs. CDR3 in amino acids: CASSPTGQNSPLHF. In DNA form, the CDR3 reads TGTGCCAGCAGTCCCACGGGACAGAATTCACCCCTCCACTTT.